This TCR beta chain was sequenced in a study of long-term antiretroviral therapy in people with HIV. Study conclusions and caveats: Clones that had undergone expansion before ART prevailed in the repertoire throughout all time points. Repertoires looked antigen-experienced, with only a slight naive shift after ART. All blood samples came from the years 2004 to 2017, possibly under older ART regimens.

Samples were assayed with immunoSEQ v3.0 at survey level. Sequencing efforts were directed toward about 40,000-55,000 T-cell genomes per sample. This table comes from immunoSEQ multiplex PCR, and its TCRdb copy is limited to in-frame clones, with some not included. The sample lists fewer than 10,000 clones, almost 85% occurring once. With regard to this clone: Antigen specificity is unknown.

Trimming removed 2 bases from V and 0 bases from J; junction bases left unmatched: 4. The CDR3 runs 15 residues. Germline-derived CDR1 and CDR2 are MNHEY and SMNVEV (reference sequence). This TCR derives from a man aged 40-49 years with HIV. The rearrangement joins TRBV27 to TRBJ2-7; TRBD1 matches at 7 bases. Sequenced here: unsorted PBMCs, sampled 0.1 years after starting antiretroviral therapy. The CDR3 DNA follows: TGTGCCAGCAGTTTAGGACAGGCGACCTCCTACGAGCAGTACTTC. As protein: CASSLGQATSYEQYF.